This entry concerns a single T cell receptor beta chain. Recruitment covered over 20 US areas and drew participants whose ages spanned 18 to 89 years. The protocol was immunoSEQ multiplex PCR, while the TCRdb copy is restricted to in-frame clones and leaves out a portion. Of approximately 230,000 clones listed, more than 75% are singletons. The data belong to a study of blood T cell repertoires in COVID-19. Trimming removed 11 bases from V and 0 bases from J, with 16 bases in between. From germline, CDR1 is SGHTA and CDR2 FQGNSA. The CDR3 is 15 residues long. The receptor's source is a man aged 40-50 years who had recovered from COVID-19. Sequencing used PBMCs or T cells enriched from blood (not recorded which). V is TRBV7-2 and J is TRBJ2-2, with no clear D. CDR3 sequence reads: CAESTYPANTGELFF. In DNA, the CDR3 is TGTGCCGAAAGTACATACCCAGCGAACACCGGGGAGCTGTTTTTT.